Each of the 16 T cell receptor beta chains below was sequenced from the same sample in a study of blood T cell repertoires in COVID-19. Using immunoSEQ multiplex PCR, the repertoire was profiled, and TCRdb retains in-frame clones only, with some absent. The sample includes about 350,000 clones, over 75% of them seen just once. The material sequenced was PBMCs or T cells enriched from blood (not recorded which). The receptor set was obtained from a woman between 25 and 40 years old who had recovered from COVID-19.

This chain joins TRBV7-9 and TRBJ2-1; 9 positions match TRBD2. J was trimmed by 6 bases and V by 3 bases; bases with no gene match: 9. Germline V gene data show CDR1 as SEHNR and CDR2 as FQNEAQ (reference sequence). This CDR3 contains 16 residues. CDR3 nucleotide sequence: TGTGCCAGCAGCTTTCTAGTCCCTAGCGGGGTCAATGAGCAGTTCTTC. Amino acid sequence: CASSFLVPSGVNEQFF.

The chain employs TRBV6-1 and TRBJ1-1; D is ambiguous. The CDR3 contains 14 residues. Germline lookup yields CDR1 MNHNS and CDR2 SASEGT. Trimming took 3 bases from V and 5 from J, leaving 13 bases between them. CDR3 amino acids: CASSDLGVRTEAFF. The CDR3 DNA is TGTGCCAGCAGTGATTTGGGAGTCCGGACTGAAGCTTTCTTT.

This clone was observed a handful of times. This chain joins TRBV29-1 and TRBJ2-1, with 7 positions matching TRBD2. CDR3 size: 13 residues. CDR1 and CDR2 from the germline V gene are SQVTM and ANQGSEA. Trimming cost V 4 bases and J 2 bases; bases outside gene matches: 2. The CDR3 DNA sequence: TGCAGCGTTGCAGGGAGGGCCTACAATGAGCAGTTCTTC. This encodes CSVAGRAYNEQFF.

The chain joins TRBV7-9 to TRBJ2-6; D gene unclear. V lost 8 bases, J lost 0 bases, and 11 bases lay in between. The germline CDR1 and CDR2 sequences are SEHNR and FQNEAQ (reference sequence). The CDR3 has 15 amino acids. The DNA for the CDR3 is TGTGCCAGCGGTCGTATGAGCTCTGGGGCCAACGTCCTGACTTTC. Protein: CASGRMSSGANVLTF.

CDR3 amino acids: CASSVQLAGGSTDTQYF. For the CDR3, the DNA is TGTGCCAGCAGTGTGCAACTAGCGGGGGGGAGCACAGATACGCAGTATTTT. The rearrangement joins TRBV28 to TRBJ2-3; 13 bases agree with TRBD2. This CDR3 has 17 amino acids. The junction had 5 bases not matched to a gene; V was cut back by 5 bases and J by 0 bases. The germline V gene encodes CDR1 MDHEN and CDR2 SYDVKM.

The J gene is TRBJ1-4, the V gene TRBV27; 10 bases are a match to TRBD1. The CDR3 consists of 15 residues. Germline lookup yields CDR1 MNHEY and CDR2 SMNVEV (reference sequence). J lost 8 bases, V lost 1 base, and 4 bases had no gene match. The CDR3 nucleotides are TGTGCCAGCAGTTTATGGACAGGGGGTAGGGAAAAACTGTTTTTT. Residues: CASSLWTGGREKLFF.

This clone has just a few counts. The rearrangement joins TRBV4-1 to TRBJ1-2; D is perhaps TRBD1 (6 bases). Trimming pared 4 bases from V and 0 bases from J, leaving 18 bases between. The CDR3 loop spans 17 amino acids. Germline V gene sequence: CDR1 MGHRA, CDR2 YSYEKL. For the CDR3, the DNA is TGCGCCAGCAGCCCCCAAGGGGGGGACTTTTCTAACTATGGCTACACCTTC. This codes for CASSPQGGDFSNYGYTF.

The rearrangement uses TRBV4-3 and TRBJ2-3; D may be TRBD1 (6 bases). The germline V and J ends were trimmed by 1 base and 6 bases, with 17 bases remaining between them. The V gene's germline CDR1 is LGHNA and CDR2 YSLEER. This CDR3 is 16 amino acids long. This CDR3 reads CASSQAGATRADTQYF. The CDR3 region has the DNA TGCGCCAGCAGCCAAGCAGGGGCAACTAGAGCCGATACGCAGTATTTT.

J is TRBJ1-3 and V is TRBV28; TRBD1 matches at 7 bases. The CDR3 runs 14 residues. Trimming cost V 2 bases and J 2 bases; bases outside gene matches: 0. Germline lookup yields CDR1 MDHEN and CDR2 SYDVKM. The CDR3, as DNA: TGTGCCAGCAGTTTACAGGGGGCTGGAAACACCATATATTTT. Amino acids: CASSLQGAGNTIYF.

This clone showed up just a few times. The chain combines TRBV27 with TRBJ2-5; 11 positions agree with TRBD2. This CDR3 is 15 amino acids long. The germline V gene encodes CDR1 MNHEY and CDR2 SMNVEV (reference sequence). J gave up 5 bases and V 2 bases, and 4 bases lay outside the gene matches. DNA of the CDR3: TGTGCCAGCAGTTTACAACTAGCGGGGGTGGAGACCCAGTACTTC. This gives the protein CASSLQLAGVETQYF.

The CDR3 nucleotides are TGTGCCAGCAGCCCCTCGGACAGGGGTGGTAATTCACCCCTCCACTTT. Its translation is CASSPSDRGGNSPLHF. The chain combines TRBV3-1 (or the pseudogene TRBV3-2) with TRBJ1-6; 9 bases map to TRBD1. Germline CDR1 LGHDT, CDR2 YNNKEL (reference sequence). This CDR3 is 16 amino acids long. After removal of 4 bases from V and 6 bases from J, the junction contained 7 bases not matched to a gene.

The J gene is TRBJ1-1, the V gene TRBV6-5; 9 nucleotides align to TRBD1. Germline V gene sequence: CDR1 MNHEY, CDR2 SVGAGI. The CDR3 has 15 residues. With 5 bases clipped from V and 0 bases from J, the junction kept 4 bases outside the gene matches. This CDR3 is CASSTGGLMNTEAFF. The CDR3 DNA is TGTGCCAGCAGTACAGGGGGCCTCATGAACACTGAAGCTTTCTTT.

This chain uses TRBV6-2 or TRBV6-3 with TRBJ2-7; 8 bases are shared with TRBD1. The CDR3 is 14 amino acids. With V trimmed by 3 bases and J by 4 bases, 5 bases remained unmatched. Looked up from germline, CDR1 is MNHEY and CDR2 is SVGEGT. The CDR3 is CASSYRTGIYEQYF. CDR3 nucleotide sequence: TGTGCCAGCAGTTATAGGACAGGGATTTACGAGCAGTACTTC.

This rearrangement joins TRBV5-4 to TRBJ2-3, with 11 bases identical to TRBD2. CDR1 is SGHNT, CDR2 YYREEE, per germline (reference sequence). This CDR3 is built from 16 residues. J lost 4 bases, V lost 3 bases, and 7 bases had no gene match. The CDR3 loop reads CASSSTSGGGADTQYF. CDR3 sequence (DNA): TGTGCCAGCAGCTCAACTAGCGGGGGAGGGGCAGATACGCAGTATTTT. The full variable domain, completed using reference TRBV5-4 and TRBJ2-3, is ETGVTQSPTHLIKTRGQQVTLRCSSQSGHNTVSWYQQALGQGPQFIFQYYREEENGRGNFPPRFSGLQFPNYSSELNVNALELDDSALYLCASSSTSGGGADTQYFGPGTRLTVL.

CDR3 nucleotide sequence: TGTGCCAGCAGCTTAAGATTAGCGGGTGTCCTAACCACCGGGGAGCTGTTTTTT. Amino acids: CASSLRLAGVLTTGELFF. The chain uses TRBV7-2 and TRBJ2-2; TRBD2 agrees at 7 bases. This CDR3 region has 18 residues. In germline, CDR1 is SGHTA, CDR2 FQGNSA. The V gene end was trimmed by 2 bases and the J gene end by 4 bases; junction bases not matched to a gene: 13.

This chain joins TRBV7-8 and TRBJ2-2; 11 bases are shared with TRBD2. V dropped 2 bases and J dropped 2; count of bases not matched to a gene: 4. The CDR3 is 17 amino acids. The germline gives CDR1 SGHVS, CDR2 FQNEAQ. CDR3 region: CASSLTSGGPNTGELFF. The CDR3 DNA follows: TGTGCCAGCAGCTTAACTAGCGGGGGTCCAAACACCGGGGAGCTGTTTTTT.